The sequence of this TCR beta chain was determined in a study of T cell repertoires in cytomegalovirus infection. Overall study: Well-studied HLA-B-restricted CMV epitopes were used in the study alongside recently identified HLA-C-restricted ones. Indications came from public TCR beta signatures; they pointed to CMV infection and to a matching HLA type.

TCRdb re-analysed the reads in MiXCR, keeping a single row per CDR3 protein. The sample carries some 920,000 distinct CDR3 sequences, around 32% recorded once. General observations from the study: HLA-C-restricted, CMV-specific TCR beta clonotypes were dominant ex vivo. Frequencies of public TCR beta families were cumulated, and this identified carriers of CMV plus the relevant HLA.

Germline V gives CDR1 MNHNY, CDR2 SVGAGI (reference sequence). The V end lost 2 bases, the J end lost 9 bases, and 11 bases lay between the germline ends. The CDR3 is 13 amino acids. Concerning this clonotype itself: Its antigen is undetermined.

This chain joins TRBV6-6 and TRBJ2-1; no clear D gene. The specimen was cultured CD8+ T cells from PBMCs, collected from culture after CMV antigen stimulation. The origin of this receptor is a human donor in good health (CMV status not recorded). Some clones in this sample may be carry-over from other donors' samples. The CDR3 is CASSYAPHSEQFF. CDR3 nucleotide sequence: TGTGCCAGCAGTTACGCCCCACATAGTGAGCAGTTCTTC.